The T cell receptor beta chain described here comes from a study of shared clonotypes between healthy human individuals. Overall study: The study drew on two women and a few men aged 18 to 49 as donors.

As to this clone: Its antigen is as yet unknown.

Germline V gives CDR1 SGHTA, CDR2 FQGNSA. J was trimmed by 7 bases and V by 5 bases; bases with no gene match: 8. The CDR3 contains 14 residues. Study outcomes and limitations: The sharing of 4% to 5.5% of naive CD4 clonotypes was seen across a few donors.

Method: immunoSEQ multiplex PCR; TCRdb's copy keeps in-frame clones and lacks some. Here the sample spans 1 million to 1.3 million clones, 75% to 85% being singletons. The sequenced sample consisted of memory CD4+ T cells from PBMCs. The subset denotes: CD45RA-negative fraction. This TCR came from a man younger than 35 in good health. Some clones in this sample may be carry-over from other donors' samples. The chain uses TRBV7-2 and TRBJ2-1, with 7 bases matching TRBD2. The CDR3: CASSAGTTSNEQFF. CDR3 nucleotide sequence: TGTGCCAGCAGCGCCGGGACTACCTCGAATGAGCAGTTCTTC.